The following is a TCR beta chain sequence with its context. This specimen comes from a study of technical replicates of blood from a handful of donors. The CDR3 totals 13 residues. Germline values: CDR1 MNHEY, CDR2 SVGAGI. The V end was cut by 0 bases, the J end by 11 bases, with 11 bases between. Sequencing was performed with immunoSEQ multiplex PCR; in TCRdb, only in-frame clones are kept and a portion is missing. The data contain tens of thousands of clones, around 93% of them singletons. This clonotype was sampled from a human donor in good health. Sequencing was carried out using T cells isolated from PBMCs. V gene TRBV6-5 combines with J gene TRBJ2-4; D possibly corresponds to TRBD1 (6 bases). This CDR3 reads CASSYSLTGLQYF. The CDR3 DNA is TGTGCCAGCAGTTACTCGTTGACAGGTCTTCAGTACTTC.